This TCR beta chain was found in a study of technical replicates of blood from a few donors. V was trimmed by 0 bases and J by 0 bases, leaving 6 bases between them. The germline V gene has CDR1 GTSNPN and CDR2 SVGIG (reference sequence). The CDR3 is 14 residues long. Measured with immunoSEQ multiplex PCR; TCRdb has only the in-frame clones, and not every one. This sample has tens of thousands of clones; roughly 95% occur once, and the top ten carry 0.39%. The chain uses TRBV30 and TRBJ2-4; D unresolved. The sample consisted of T cells isolated from PBMCs. This receptor was taken from a human donor in good health. This CDR3 reads CAWSVTLAKNIQYF. The DNA of the CDR3 is TGTGCCTGGAGTGTTACTCTAGCCAAAAACATTCAGTACTTC. The entire variable domain, with the rest obtained from reference TRBV30 and TRBJ2-4, is as follows: SQTIHQWPATLVQPVGSPLSLECTVEGTSNPNLYWYRQAAGRGLQLLFYSVGIGQISSEVPQNLSASRPQDRQFILSSKKLLLSDSGFYLCAWSVTLAKNIQYFGAGTRLSVL.